The rows below give T cell receptor beta chains drawn from one sample of a study of OX40 agonist ivuxolimab in advanced cancers. Data came from immunoSEQ multiplex PCR; TCRdb stores just in-frame clones and leaves some out. This sample has 65,000 to 80,000 clones, with roughly 92% found just once. Sequencing was performed on CD4+ or CD8+ T cells sorted from blood, taken in a trial of the OX40 agonist ivuxolimab. The receptors stem from an adult with an advanced solid tumor such as melanoma, head and neck, liver or kidney cancer. Each CDR3 is given with its conserved first and last residue.

CDR3 length: 15; J gene: TRBJ2-1; V gene: TRBV4-3; CDR3 protein: CASSQLSSGGRQQFF
CDR3 length: 18; J gene: TRBJ2-1; V gene: TRBV5-1; CDR3 protein: CASSPGLAGVGGYNEQFF
CDR3 length: 14; J gene: TRBJ2-3; V gene: TRBV10-3; CDR3 protein: CATGTGWDRDTQYF
CDR3 length: 14; J gene: TRBJ1-1; V gene: TRBV19; CDR3 protein: CASSFRDRDTEAFF
CDR3 length: 14; J gene: TRBJ2-1; V gene: TRBV4-2; CDR3 protein: CASSSPRDLNEQFF
CDR3 length: 14; J gene: TRBJ2-3; V gene: TRBV18; CDR3 protein: CASSPPGQSDTQYF
CDR3 length: 13; J gene: TRBJ2-5; V gene: TRBV6-5; CDR3 protein: CASRGTSRETQYF
CDR3 length: 14; J gene: TRBJ2-2; V gene: TRBV7-9; CDR3 protein: CASRKDRVTGELFF
CDR3 length: 12; J gene: TRBJ2-5; V gene: TRBV9; CDR3 protein: CASSVGEETQYF
CDR3 length: 15; J gene: TRBJ2-3; V gene: TRBV9; CDR3 protein: CASSVVGIAADTQYF
CDR3 length: 14; J gene: TRBJ1-2; V gene: TRBV2; CDR3 protein: CASSDLTSFAGYTF
CDR3 length: 12; J gene: TRBJ2-5; V gene: TRBV29-1; CDR3 protein: CSVEGGPETQYF
CDR3 length: 15; J gene: TRBJ2-7; V gene: TRBV27; CDR3 protein: CASSHGWEGPYEQYF
CDR3 length: 12; J gene: TRBJ2-3; V gene: TRBV10-2; CDR3 protein: CASRPGLNTQYF
CDR3 length: 16; J gene: TRBJ2-3; V gene: TRBV10-2; CDR3 protein: CASSTTRLVGTDTQYF
CDR3 length: 14; J gene: TRBJ2-5; V gene: TRBV6-5; CDR3 protein: CASRKRGWGETQYF
CDR3 length: 11; J gene: TRBJ2-7; V gene: TRBV6-5; CDR3 protein: CASSRDYEQYF
CDR3 length: 14; J gene: TRBJ2-1; V gene: TRBV10-3; CDR3 protein: CATGSGLNHNEQFF
CDR3 length: 15; J gene: TRBJ1-1; V gene: TRBV19; CDR3 protein: CASTDRGQVNTEAFF
CDR3 length: 18; J gene: TRBJ2-5; V gene: TRBV7-8; CDR3 protein: CASSERLAGGPIGETQYF
CDR3 length: 13; J gene: TRBJ2-4; V gene: TRBV19; CDR3 protein: CASSMVWGSIQYF
CDR3 length: 14; J gene: TRBJ2-1; V gene: TRBV5-1; CDR3 protein: CASSLAGQPDEQFF
CDR3 length: 12; J gene: TRBJ2-1; V gene: TRBV28; CDR3 protein: CASSLTRDEQFF
CDR3 length: 18; J gene: TRBJ2-7; V gene: TRBV12-5; CDR3 protein: CASGLGWTSGSSSYEQYF
CDR3 length: 13; J gene: TRBJ2-2; V gene: TRBV5-4; CDR3 protein: CASSLQGFGELFF
CDR3 length: 11; J gene: TRBJ2-7; V gene: TRBV29-1; CDR3 protein: CSAGALYEQYF
CDR3 length: 17; J gene: TRBJ2-2; V gene: TRBV10-3; CDR3 protein: CAISGGSGSETTGELFF
CDR3 length: 15; J gene: TRBJ2-2; V gene: TRBV7-2; CDR3 protein: CASSLTSGASGELFF